What follows is one TCR beta chain and its context. Germline trimming cut 0 bases from V and 4 bases from J; bases unmatched to any gene: 3. The CDR3 is 14 residues long. CDR1 and CDR2 (germline): SGHRS, YFSETQ. The sample is drawn from a study of blood T cell repertoires in COVID-19. About the research overall: Acute and convalescent COVID-19 samples came from the United States, Italy and Spain.

How the authors handled the data: It was from reference gene primer amplification that nucleated cell counts were estimated. Generated by immunoSEQ multiplex PCR, the TCRdb table keeps only in-frame clones and is missing some. V and J calls and clone size follow that table, whereas D and trimming were derived from the DNA. The data contain about 150,000 clones, 75% to 90% of them singletons. The genes are TRBV5-1 and TRBJ2-5; 7 bases map to TRBD2. Material: peripheral blood. The sequence derives from a man aged 60 to 75 with acute or convalescent COVID-19. The CDR3, as DNA: TGCGCCAGCAGCTTGGAGCGGGGAGGAGAGACCCAGTACTTC. It translates to CASSLERGGETQYF. The full variable domain, with the rest looked up from reference TRBV5-1 and TRBJ2-5, is KAGVTQTPRYLIKTRGQQVTLSCSPISGHRSVSWYQQTPGQGLQFLFEYFSETQRNKGNFPGRFSGRQFSNSRSEMNVSTLELGDSALYLCASSLERGGETQYFGPGTRLLVL.